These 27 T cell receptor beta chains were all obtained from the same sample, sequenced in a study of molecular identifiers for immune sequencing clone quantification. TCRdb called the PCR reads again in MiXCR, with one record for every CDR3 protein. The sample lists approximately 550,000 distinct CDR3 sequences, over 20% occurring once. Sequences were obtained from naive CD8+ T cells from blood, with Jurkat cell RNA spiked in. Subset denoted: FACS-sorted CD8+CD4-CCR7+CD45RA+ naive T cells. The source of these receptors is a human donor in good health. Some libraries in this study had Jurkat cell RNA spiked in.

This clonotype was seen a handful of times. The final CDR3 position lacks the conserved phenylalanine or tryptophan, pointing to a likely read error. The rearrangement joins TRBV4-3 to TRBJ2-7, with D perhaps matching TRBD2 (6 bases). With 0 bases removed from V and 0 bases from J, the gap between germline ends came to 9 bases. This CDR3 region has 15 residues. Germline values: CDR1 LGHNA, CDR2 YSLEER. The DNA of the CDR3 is TGCGCCAGCAGCCAAGACGCGGGGAGCTCCTACGAGCAGTACCTC. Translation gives CASSQDAGSSYEQYL.

The DNA for the CDR3 is TGTGCCAGCAGTCCCCTGGGAGGGGCGGTCTACGAGCAGTACTTC. Translated, it gives CASSPLGGAVYEQYF. The chain couples TRBV27 to TRBJ2-7; 7 bases agree with TRBD2. The CDR3 runs 15 residues. Trimming cost V 5 bases and J 3 bases; bases outside gene matches: 10. Germline CDR1 and CDR2: MNHEY and SMNVEV (reference sequence).

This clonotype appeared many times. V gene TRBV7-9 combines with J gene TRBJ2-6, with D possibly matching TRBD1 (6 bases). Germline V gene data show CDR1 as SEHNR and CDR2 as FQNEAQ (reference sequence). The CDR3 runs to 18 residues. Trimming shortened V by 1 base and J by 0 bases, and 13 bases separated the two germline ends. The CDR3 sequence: CASSLVGAETSGANVLTF. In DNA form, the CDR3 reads TGTGCCAGCAGCTTAGTGGGGGCTGAGACCTCTGGGGCCAACGTCCTGACTTTC.

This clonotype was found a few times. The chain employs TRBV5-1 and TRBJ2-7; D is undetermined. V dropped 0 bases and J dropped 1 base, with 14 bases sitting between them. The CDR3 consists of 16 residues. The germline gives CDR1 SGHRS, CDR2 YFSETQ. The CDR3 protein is CASSLVPGRRSYEQYF. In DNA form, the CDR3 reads TGCGCCAGCAGCTTGGTGCCCGGAAGGAGATCCTACGAGCAGTACTTC. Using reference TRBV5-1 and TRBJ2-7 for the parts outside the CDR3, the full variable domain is KAGVTQTPRYLIKTRGQQVTLSCSPISGHRSVSWYQQTPGQGLQFLFEYFSETQRNKGNFPGRFSGRQFSNSRSEMNVSTLELGDSALYLCASSLVPGRRSYEQYFGPGTRLTVT.

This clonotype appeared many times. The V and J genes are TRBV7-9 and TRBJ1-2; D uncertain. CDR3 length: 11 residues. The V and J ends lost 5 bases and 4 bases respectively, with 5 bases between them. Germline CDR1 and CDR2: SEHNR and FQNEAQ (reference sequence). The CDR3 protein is CASSVSYGYTF. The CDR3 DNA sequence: TGTGCCAGCAGCGTTAGCTATGGCTACACCTTC.

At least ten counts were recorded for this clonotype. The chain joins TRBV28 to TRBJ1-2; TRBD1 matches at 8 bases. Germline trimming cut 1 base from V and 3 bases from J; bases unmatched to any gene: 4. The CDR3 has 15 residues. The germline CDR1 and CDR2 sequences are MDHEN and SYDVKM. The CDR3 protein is CASSLSRTGYYGYTF. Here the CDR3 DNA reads TGTGCCAGCAGTTTATCACGGACAGGGTACTATGGCTACACCTTC.

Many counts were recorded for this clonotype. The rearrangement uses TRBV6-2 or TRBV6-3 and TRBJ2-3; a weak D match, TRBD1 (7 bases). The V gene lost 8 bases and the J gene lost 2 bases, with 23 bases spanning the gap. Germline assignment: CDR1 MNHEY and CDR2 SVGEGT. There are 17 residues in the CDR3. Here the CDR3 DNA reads TGTGCCAGCGGGGGGTCAATCCCGGGACAGTTCACAGATACGCAGTATTTT. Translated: CASGGSIPGQFTDTQYF.

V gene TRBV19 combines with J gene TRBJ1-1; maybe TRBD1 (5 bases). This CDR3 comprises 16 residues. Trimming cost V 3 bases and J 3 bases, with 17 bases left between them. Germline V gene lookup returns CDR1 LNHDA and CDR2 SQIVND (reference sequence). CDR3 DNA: TGTGCCAGTAGTATGACAGTACTGGGCAGCTACACTGAAGCTTTCTTT. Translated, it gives CASSMTVLGSYTEAFF.

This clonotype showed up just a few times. The CDR3 bases are TGCAGTGCTAGAGATATAGGTCCGGGAGGGCCCCCTCCTACGCAGTATTTT. This encodes CSARDIGPGGPPPTQYF. The chain links TRBV20-1 to TRBJ2-3, with TRBD2 identical over 8 bases. CDR1 is DFQATT, CDR2 SNEGSKA, per germline (reference sequence). The CDR3 has 17 residues. V lost 0 bases to trimming and J lost 8 bases; unmatched junction nucleotides: 16.

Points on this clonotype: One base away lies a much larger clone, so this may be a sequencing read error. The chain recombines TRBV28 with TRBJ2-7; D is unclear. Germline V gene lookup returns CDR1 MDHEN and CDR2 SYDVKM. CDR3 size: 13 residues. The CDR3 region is CAGRPRPADEQYF. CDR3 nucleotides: TGTGCCGGCAGACCCAGGCCAGCTGACGAGCAGTACTTC.

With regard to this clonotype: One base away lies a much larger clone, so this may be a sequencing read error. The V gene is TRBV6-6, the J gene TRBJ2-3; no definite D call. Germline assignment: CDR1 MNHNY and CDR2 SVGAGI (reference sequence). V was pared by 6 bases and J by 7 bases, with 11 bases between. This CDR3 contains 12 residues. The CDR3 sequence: CASSSDAHTQYF. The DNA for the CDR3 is TGTGCCAGCAGCTCAGATGCCCATACGCAGTATTTT.

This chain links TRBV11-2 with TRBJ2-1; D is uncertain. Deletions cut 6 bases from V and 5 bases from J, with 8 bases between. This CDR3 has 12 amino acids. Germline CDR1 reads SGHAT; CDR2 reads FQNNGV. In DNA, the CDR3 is TGTGCCAGCAGTGATATAGACAATGAGCAGTTCTTC. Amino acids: CASSDIDNEQFF.

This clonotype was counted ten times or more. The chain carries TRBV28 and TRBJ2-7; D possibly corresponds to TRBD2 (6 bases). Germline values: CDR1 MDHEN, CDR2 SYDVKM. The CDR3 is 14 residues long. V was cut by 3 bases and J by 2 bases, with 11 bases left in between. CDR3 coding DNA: TGTGCCAGCAGTTTCTCGACTAGGCCCTACGAGCAGTACTTC. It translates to CASSFSTRPYEQYF.

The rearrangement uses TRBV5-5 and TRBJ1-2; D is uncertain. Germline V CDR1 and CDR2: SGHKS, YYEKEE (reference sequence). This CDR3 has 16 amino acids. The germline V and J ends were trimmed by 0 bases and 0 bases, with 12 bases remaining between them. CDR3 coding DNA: TGTGCCAGCAGCTTGGAAGAAGGGTTAGCTAACTATGGCTACACCTTC. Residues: CASSLEEGLANYGYTF. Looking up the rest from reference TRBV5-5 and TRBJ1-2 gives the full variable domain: DAGVTQSPTHLIKTRGQQVTLRCSPISGHKSVSWYQQVLGQGPQFIFQYYEKEERGRGNFPDRFSARQFPNYSSELNVNALLLGDSALYLCASSLEEGLANYGYTFGSGTRLTVV.

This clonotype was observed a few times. CDR3 residues: CASSQDRGTGLAGELFF. In DNA, the CDR3 is TGTGCCAGCAGCCAAGATCGTGGGACAGGGCTTGCCGGGGAGCTGTTTTTT. The rearrangement joins TRBV3-1 to TRBJ2-2, with 9 bases identical to TRBD1. The V gene's germline CDR1 is LGHDT and CDR2 YNNKEL (reference sequence). The length of the CDR3 is 17 residues. V dropped 0 bases and J dropped 6; count of bases not matched to a gene: 8.

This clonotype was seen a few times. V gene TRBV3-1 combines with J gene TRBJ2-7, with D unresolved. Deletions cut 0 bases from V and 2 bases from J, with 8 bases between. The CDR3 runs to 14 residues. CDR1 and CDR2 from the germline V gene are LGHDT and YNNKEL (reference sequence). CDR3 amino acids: CASSQDITAYEQYF. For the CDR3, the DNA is TGTGCCAGCAGCCAAGATATCACCGCCTACGAGCAGTACTTC.

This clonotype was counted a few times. CDR3 DNA sequence: TGTGCCAGCGTTAGGCTAGCGGGAGCCGGGGAGCTGTTTTTT. This sequence encodes CASVRLAGAGELFF. The chain couples TRBV6-2 or TRBV6-3 to TRBJ2-2; 10 positions agree with TRBD2. The junction had 6 bases not matched to a gene; V was cut back by 8 bases and J by 6 bases. Germline assignment: CDR1 MNHEY and CDR2 SVGEGT. This CDR3 region has 14 residues.

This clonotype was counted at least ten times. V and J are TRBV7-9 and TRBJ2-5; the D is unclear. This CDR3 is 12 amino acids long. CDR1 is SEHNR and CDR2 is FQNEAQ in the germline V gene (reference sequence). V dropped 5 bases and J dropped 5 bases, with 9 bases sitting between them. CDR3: CASSGLGETQYF. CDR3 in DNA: TGTGCCAGCAGCGGATTGGGGGAGACCCAGTACTTC.

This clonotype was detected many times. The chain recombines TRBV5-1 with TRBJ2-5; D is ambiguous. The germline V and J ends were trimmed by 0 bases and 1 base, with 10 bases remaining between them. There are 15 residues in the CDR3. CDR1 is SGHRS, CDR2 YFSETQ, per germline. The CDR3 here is CASSLDYGFQETQYF. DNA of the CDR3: TGCGCCAGCAGCTTGGATTACGGCTTCCAAGAGACCCAGTACTTC.

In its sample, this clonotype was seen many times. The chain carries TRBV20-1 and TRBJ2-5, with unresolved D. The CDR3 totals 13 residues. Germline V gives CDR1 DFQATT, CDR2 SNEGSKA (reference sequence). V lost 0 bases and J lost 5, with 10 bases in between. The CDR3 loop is CSAREWSGETQYF. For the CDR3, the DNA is TGCAGTGCTAGAGAGTGGTCCGGGGAGACCCAGTACTTC.

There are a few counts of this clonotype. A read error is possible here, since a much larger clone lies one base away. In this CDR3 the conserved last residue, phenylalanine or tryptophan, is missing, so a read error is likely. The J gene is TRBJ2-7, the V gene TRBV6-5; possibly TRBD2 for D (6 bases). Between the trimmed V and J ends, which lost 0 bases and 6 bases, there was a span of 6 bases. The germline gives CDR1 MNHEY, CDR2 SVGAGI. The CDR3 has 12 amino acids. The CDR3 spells CASSYSGGEQYL. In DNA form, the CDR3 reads TGTGCCAGCAGTTACTCGGGGGGCGAGCAGTACCTC.

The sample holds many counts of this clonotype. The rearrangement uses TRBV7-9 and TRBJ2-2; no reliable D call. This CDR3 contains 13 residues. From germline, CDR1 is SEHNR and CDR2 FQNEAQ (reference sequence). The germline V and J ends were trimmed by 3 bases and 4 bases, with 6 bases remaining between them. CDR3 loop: CASSFLATGELFF. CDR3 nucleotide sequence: TGTGCCAGCAGCTTTCTCGCCACCGGGGAGCTGTTTTTT.

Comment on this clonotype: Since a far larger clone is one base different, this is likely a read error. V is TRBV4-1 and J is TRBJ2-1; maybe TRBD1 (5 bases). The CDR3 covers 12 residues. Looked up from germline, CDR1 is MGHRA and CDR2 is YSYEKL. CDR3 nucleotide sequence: TGCGCCAGCAGCCAAGGGGGCAATGAGCGGTTCTTC. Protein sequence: CASSQGGNERFF.

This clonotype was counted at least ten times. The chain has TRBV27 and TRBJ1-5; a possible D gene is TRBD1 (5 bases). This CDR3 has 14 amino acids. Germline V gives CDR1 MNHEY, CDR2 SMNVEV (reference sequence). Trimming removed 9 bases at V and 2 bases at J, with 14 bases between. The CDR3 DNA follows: TGTGCCAGTACCCCGGGGGTTGGCAATCAGCCCCAGCATTTT. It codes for CASTPGVGNQPQHF.

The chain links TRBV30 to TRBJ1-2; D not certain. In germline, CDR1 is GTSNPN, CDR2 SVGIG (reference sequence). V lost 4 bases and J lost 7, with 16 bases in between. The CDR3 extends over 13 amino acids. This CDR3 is CAWTTWANLGYTF. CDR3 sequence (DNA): TGTGCCTGGACCACTTGGGCCAACCTTGGCTACACCTTC.

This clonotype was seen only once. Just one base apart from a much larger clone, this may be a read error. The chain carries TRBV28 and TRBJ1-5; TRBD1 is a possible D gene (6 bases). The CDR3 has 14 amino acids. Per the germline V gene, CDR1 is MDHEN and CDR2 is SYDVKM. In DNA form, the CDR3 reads TGTGCCGGCAGGGACAAGTCCTACAATCAGCCCCAGCATTTT. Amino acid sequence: CAGRDKSYNQPQHF.

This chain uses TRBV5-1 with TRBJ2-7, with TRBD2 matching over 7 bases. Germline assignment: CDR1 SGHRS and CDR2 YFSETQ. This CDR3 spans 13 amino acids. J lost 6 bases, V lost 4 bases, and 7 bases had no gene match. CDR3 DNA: TGCGCCAGCAGCCCCAGCGGGACGGGCGAGCAGTACTTC. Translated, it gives CASSPSGTGEQYF. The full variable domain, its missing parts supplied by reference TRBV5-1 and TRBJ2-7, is KAGVTQTPRYLIKTRGQQVTLSCSPISGHRSVSWYQQTPGQGLQFLFEYFSETQRNKGNFPGRFSGRQFSNSRSEMNVSTLELGDSALYLCASSPSGTGEQYFGPGTRLTVT.